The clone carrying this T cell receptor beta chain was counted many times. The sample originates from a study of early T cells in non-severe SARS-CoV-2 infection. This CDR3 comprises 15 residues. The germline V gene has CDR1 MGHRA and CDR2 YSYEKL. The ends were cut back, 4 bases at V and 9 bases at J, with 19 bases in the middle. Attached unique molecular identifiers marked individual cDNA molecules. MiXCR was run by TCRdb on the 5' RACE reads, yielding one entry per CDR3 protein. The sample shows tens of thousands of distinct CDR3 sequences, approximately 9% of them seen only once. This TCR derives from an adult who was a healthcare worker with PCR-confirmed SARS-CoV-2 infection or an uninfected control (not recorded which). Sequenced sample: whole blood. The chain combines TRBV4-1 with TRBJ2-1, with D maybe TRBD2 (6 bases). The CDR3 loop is CASSRGSGTHAEQFF. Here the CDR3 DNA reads TGCGCCAGCAGCCGAGGTAGCGGCACCCACGCTGAGCAGTTCTTC.